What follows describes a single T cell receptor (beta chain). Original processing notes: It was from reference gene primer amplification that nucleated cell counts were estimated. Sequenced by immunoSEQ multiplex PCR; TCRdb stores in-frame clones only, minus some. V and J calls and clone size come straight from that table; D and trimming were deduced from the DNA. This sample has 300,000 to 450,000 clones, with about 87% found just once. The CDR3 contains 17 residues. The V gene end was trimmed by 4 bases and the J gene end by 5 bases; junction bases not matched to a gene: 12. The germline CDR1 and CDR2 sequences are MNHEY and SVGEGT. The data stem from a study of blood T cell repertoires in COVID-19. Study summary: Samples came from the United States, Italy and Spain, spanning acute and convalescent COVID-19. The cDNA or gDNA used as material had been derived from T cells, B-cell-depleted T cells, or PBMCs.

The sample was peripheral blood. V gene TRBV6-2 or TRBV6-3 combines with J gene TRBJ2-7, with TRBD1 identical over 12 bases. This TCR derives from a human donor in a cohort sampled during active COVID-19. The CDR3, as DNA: TGTGCCAGCAGTTCCCTCCCGGGACAGGGGGCTCCCCACGAGCAGTACTTC. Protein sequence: CASSSLPGQGAPHEQYF.